Listed here are 28 T cell receptor beta chains from one sample, sequenced in a study of shared clonotypes between healthy human individuals. Using immunoSEQ multiplex PCR, the repertoire was profiled, and TCRdb retains in-frame clones only, with some absent. The sample consists of about half a million clones, around 85% of them appearing once. The sequenced material came from PBMCs. These receptors were collected from a woman between 35 and 50 years old in good health. Some clones in this sample may be carry-over from other donors' samples.

The chain has TRBV5-6 and TRBJ2-3, with D maybe TRBD2 (6 bases). CDR3 length equals 14 residues. CDR1 is SGHDT and CDR2 is YYEEEE in the germline V gene. V lost 0 bases and J lost 1, with 6 bases in between. Here the CDR3 DNA reads TGTGCCAGCAGCTTGGGACTAGGCACAGATACGCAGTATTTT. Translated, it gives CASSLGLGTDTQYF.

The CDR3 spells CASSLAGQTYEQYF. CDR3 DNA: TGCGCCAGCAGCTTGGCCGGACAAACCTACGAGCAGTACTTC. V gene TRBV5-1 combines with J gene TRBJ2-7, with D perhaps matching TRBD1 (5 bases). The ends were cut back, 0 bases at V and 2 bases at J, with 9 bases in the middle. Germline lookup yields CDR1 SGHRS and CDR2 YFSETQ. This CDR3 region has 14 residues.

The chain has TRBV9 and TRBJ2-5, with 9 positions matching TRBD2. This CDR3 comprises 15 residues. Trimming at V came to 3 bases and at J to 5 bases, leaving 8 bases not matched to a gene. Germline CDR1 and CDR2: SGDLS and YYNGEE. The DNA for the CDR3 is TGTGCCAGCAGCGCACCAGCGGGAGGACTGGAGACCCAGTACTTC. As protein: CASSAPAGGLETQYF.

The chain combines TRBV18 with TRBJ2-7; 9 bases map to TRBD2. V lost 3 bases, J lost 2 bases, and 2 bases stayed unmatched. Germline V gives CDR1 KGHSH, CDR2 LQKENI. CDR3 length: 14 amino acids. The CDR3 spells CASSPSGRTYEQYF. In DNA form, the CDR3 reads TGTGCCAGCTCACCGAGCGGGAGGACCTACGAGCAGTACTTC.

As concerns this clone: A single base is all that separates this from a far larger clone, so a read error is likely. J is TRBJ2-5 and V is TRBV10-2, with no clear D. The J call may be incorrect, as the DNA end agrees better with TRBJ2-7. The CDR3 covers 12 residues. Germline CDR1 WSHSY, CDR2 SAAADI. The CDR3 nucleotides read TGCGCCAGCACCGATGGGTTGTACGAGCAGTACTTC. Protein sequence: CASTDGLYEQYF.

Regarding this clone: The germline gene is not matched at one end of the junction; a read error may be the cause. The chain recombines TRBV5-4 with TRBJ2-7; maybe TRBD2 (6 bases). Germline CDR1 reads SGHNT; CDR2 reads YYREEE (reference sequence). The CDR3 is made up of 14 amino acids. The CDR3 DNA sequence: TGCGCCAGCAGCCAAGGTAGCGGAACCTACGAGCAGTACTTC. Translated: CASSQGSGTYEQYF.

As concerns this clone: A far larger clone is one base from this, pointing to a likely read error. Other DNA sequences of this sample code for an identical CDR3. The chain links TRBV25-1 to TRBJ1-1; 9 nucleotides align to TRBD1. The CDR3 has 13 amino acids. The germline gives CDR1 MGHDK, CDR2 SYGVNS. For the CDR3, the DNA is TGCGCCAAACAGGGGGCGAGAAGCACTGAAGCTTTCTTT. This gives the protein CAKQGARSTEAFF. Drawing the rest from reference TRBV25-1 and TRBJ1-1, the complete variable domain is EADIYQTPRYLVIGTGKKITLECSQTMGHDKMYWYQQDPGMELHLIHYSYGVNSTEKGDLSSESTVSRIRTEHFPLTLESARPSHTSQYLCAKQGARSTEAFFGQGTRLTVV.

On this clone itself: A far larger clone is one base from this, pointing to a likely read error. The sample contains more than one DNA sequence encoding this CDR3. V is TRBV7-2 and J is TRBJ2-7, with 13 bases aligning to TRBD2. The CDR3 totals 16 residues. Germline lookup yields CDR1 SGHTA and CDR2 FQGNSA. The CDR3 nucleotides are TGCGCCAGCAGCTCCGATCGACTAGCGGGGGGCTACGAGCAGTACTTC. Its translation is CASSSDRLAGGYEQYF.

The V gene is TRBV2, the J gene TRBJ1-1, with unresolved D. The CDR3 covers 13 residues. The ends were cut back, 2 bases at V and 0 bases at J, with 4 bases in the middle. From germline, CDR1 is SNHLY and CDR2 FYNNEI. The CDR3 here is CASSELLNTEAFF. The CDR3 region has the DNA TGTGCCAGCAGTGAACTCTTGAACACTGAAGCTTTCTTT.

This clone was observed a single time. One base separates it from a far larger clone, so it is likely a read error. The rearrangement joins TRBV5-8 to TRBJ2-7; possible D gene TRBD1, 6 bases. Trimming removed 0 bases from V and 3 bases from J, with 10 bases in between. Germline V gene lookup returns CDR1 SGHTS and CDR2 YDEGEE. CDR3 length: 14 amino acids. The CDR3 DNA follows: TGTGCCAGCAGCTTGGCCGGACAGTTCTACGAGCAGTACTTC. It yields the protein CASSLAGQFYEQYF.

A remark on this clone: A far bigger clonotype differs at one base, so this is likely a read error. The chain links TRBV7-2 to TRBJ1-5, with TRBD1 matching over 8 bases. The germline V gene has CDR1 SGHTA and CDR2 FQGNSA. The V gene end was trimmed by 4 bases and the J gene end by 9 bases; junction bases not matched to a gene: 11. This CDR3 contains 15 residues. The CDR3 DNA reads TGTGCCAGCAGCTGCGACAGGGTACAGGGGGGGCCCCAGCATTTT. Translation gives CASSCDRVQGGPQHF.

V is TRBV4-1 and J is TRBJ1-4; D is perhaps TRBD1 (6 bases). Per the germline V gene, CDR1 is MGHRA and CDR2 is YSYEKL. The ends were cut back, 4 bases at V and 0 bases at J, with 15 bases in the middle. This CDR3 contains 17 residues. CDR3 residues: CASSPSGGLATNEKLFF. CDR3 sequence (DNA): TGCGCCAGCAGCCCCAGCGGGGGGCTGGCAACTAATGAAAAACTGTTTTTT.

A word on this clone: With only one base between it and a far larger clone, this is likely a read error. The chain couples TRBV2 to TRBJ1-2; D is ambiguous. Germline CDR1 reads SNHLY; CDR2 reads FYNNEI. This CDR3 is built from 12 residues. Written as DNA, the CDR3 is TGTGCCAGCAGTGGGTCCTTGTATGGCTGCACCTTC. It yields the protein CASSGSLYGCTF.

On this clone: Given a far larger clone just one base away, this is likely a sequencing read error. Distinct nucleotide sequences in the sample also encode this CDR3. This rearrangement joins TRBV10-2 to TRBJ1-1; D is unresolved. The CDR3 spans 13 residues. Germline CDR1 is WSHSY and CDR2 is SAAADI. This CDR3 is CASSEFTYTEAFF. CDR3 DNA: TGCGCCAGCAGTGAGTTTACGTACACTGAAGCTTTCTTC.

This clone has only one observation. A clone one base away is much larger, so this may be a read error. This rearrangement joins TRBV19 to TRBJ2-3; TRBD2 aligns across 10 bases. Looked up from germline, CDR1 is LNHDA and CDR2 is SQIVND (reference sequence). Unmatched junction bases numbered 9, after V lost 5 bases and J lost 4 bases. The CDR3 covers 16 residues. The CDR3: CASSQSGRAKADTQYF. The DNA of the CDR3 is TGTGCCAGTAGTCAGAGCGGGAGGGCCAAGGCAGATACGCAGTATTTT. Using reference TRBV19 and TRBJ2-3 for the parts outside the CDR3, the full variable domain is DGGITQSPKYLFRKEGQNVTLSCEQNLNHDAMYWYRQDPGQGLRLIYYSQIVNDFQKGDIAEGYSVSREKKESFPLTVTSAQKNPTAFYLCASSQSGRAKADTQYFGPGTRLTVL.

The chain is built from TRBV5-1 and TRBJ2-1, with 12 bases that match TRBD2. From germline, CDR1 is SGHRS and CDR2 YFSETQ. The CDR3 extends over 16 amino acids. Trimming at V came to 4 bases and at J to 5 bases, leaving 7 bases not matched to a gene. The CDR3 DNA sequence: TGCGCCAGCAGCCTACGGACTAGCGGGACTAACAATGAGCAGTTCTTC. Protein product: CASSLRTSGTNNEQFF.

Worth noting for this clone: This likely came from a read error, as a far larger clone is one base away. The chain has TRBV7-3 and TRBJ1-1; the D gene is possibly TRBD1 (5 bases). Trimming took 0 bases from V and 4 from J, leaving 12 bases between them. Germline values: CDR1 SGHTA, CDR2 FQGTGA. This CDR3 is 15 amino acids long. The CDR3 DNA sequence: TGTGCCAGCAGCTTAACGGGGGGTCCGGTCACTGAAGCTTTCTTT. The encoded protein is CASSLTGGPVTEAFF.

As concerns this clone: This may come from a read error, since a much larger clone is one base off. Other DNA sequences within the sample encode an identical CDR3. V usage is TRBV27 and J usage is TRBJ2-1, with D uncertain. CDR1 is MNHEY and CDR2 is SMNVEV in the germline V gene (reference sequence). The germline V and J ends were trimmed by 9 bases and 8 bases, with 14 bases remaining between them. The length of the CDR3 is 12 residues. CDR3 residues: CASRRYEDEQFF. The CDR3 nucleotides read TGTGCCAGTAGAAGGTACGAGGATGAGCAGTTCTTC.

Points on this clone: Since a far larger clone is one base different, this is likely a read error. The chain links TRBV29-1 to TRBJ2-2; D may be TRBD2 (5 bases). V dropped 2 bases and J dropped 4 bases, with 14 bases sitting between them. The V gene's germline CDR1 is SQVTM and CDR2 ANQGSEA. The CDR3 consists of 15 residues. Here the CDR3 DNA reads TGCAGCGTTGAATTCAGGAGGTCCGGCACCGGGGAGCTGTTTTTT. Protein sequence: CSVEFRRSGTGELFF.

This chain uses TRBV20-1 with TRBJ2-5; D remains unclear. The length of the CDR3 is 11 residues. Germline loops: CDR1 DFQATT, CDR2 SNEGSKA (reference sequence). Trimming removed 3 bases from V and 8 bases from J, with 10 bases in between. DNA of the CDR3: TGCAGTGCTAGTTATCGAGACACCCAGTACTTC. Protein product: CSASYRDTQYF.

This chain links TRBV6-1 with TRBJ1-1; tentatively, D is TRBD1 (5 bases). Trimming took 7 bases from V and 4 from J, leaving 13 bases between them. The germline V gene encodes CDR1 MNHNS and CDR2 SASEGT. This CDR3 has 13 amino acids. The CDR3 protein is CASIWGLGTEAFF. CDR3 nucleotides: TGTGCCAGCATATGGGGGTTAGGCACTGAAGCTTTCTTT.

The rearrangement links TRBV6-5 to TRBJ1-5; D is undetermined. The germline V gene has CDR1 MNHEY and CDR2 SVGAGI. V was shortened by 8 bases and J by 3 bases, with 8 bases between the two germline ends. The CDR3 consists of 12 residues. CDR3 region: CASGRHNQPQHF. The CDR3 DNA reads as TGTGCCAGCGGAAGGCACAATCAGCCCCAGCATTTT.

With regard to this clone: Sequence at one end of the junction differs from germline and may be a read error. The gene calls are TRBV7-3 and TRBJ2-1, with D perhaps matching TRBD1 or TRBD2 (5 bases each). CDR1 and CDR2 from the germline V gene are SGHTA and FQGTGA. This CDR3 contains 15 residues. CDR3 nucleotide sequence: TGTGCCAGCAGCTTAACGGGGGAATCCTTCAATGAGCAGTTCTTC. This gives the protein CASSLTGESFNEQFF.

The chain couples TRBV27 to TRBJ2-7; D remains unclear. The V gene lost 8 bases and the J gene lost 4 bases, with 12 bases spanning the gap. The germline V gene encodes CDR1 MNHEY and CDR2 SMNVEV (reference sequence). CDR3 length: 12 residues. In nucleotides, the CDR3 is TGTGCCAGCGGAAGGTGGGGATACGAGCAGTACTTC. Protein: CASGRWGYEQYF.

This clone was recorded many times. The chain links TRBV7-8 to TRBJ1-1; TRBD1 agrees at 8 bases. The CDR3 sequence is 17 residues long. Per the germline V gene, CDR1 is SGHVS and CDR2 is FQNEAQ. V was clipped by 1 base and J by 11 bases; unmatched bases: 18. Written as DNA, the CDR3 is TGTGCCAGCAGCTTAGGGTCCGCCGGGACAGGTCCTCTGGAGGCTTTCTTT. This encodes CASSLGSAGTGPLEAFF.

On this clone itself: At one of its ends the junction is not consistent with the germline gene, which may arise from a read error. At the DNA level, this CDR3 is encoded by other sequences in the same sample as well. The chain couples TRBV7-9 to TRBJ1-3, with D uncertain. The germline gives CDR1 SEHNR, CDR2 FQNEAQ (reference sequence). There are 14 residues in the CDR3. In nucleotides, the CDR3 is TGCGCCAGCAGCCTACAACGTTCTGGAAACACCATATATTTT. This gives the protein CASSLQRSGNTIYF.

The V gene is TRBV28, the J gene TRBJ1-2; D call uncertain. The V end was cut by 7 bases, the J end by 3 bases, with 12 bases between. There are 13 residues in the CDR3. Germline V gene sequence: CDR1 MDHEN, CDR2 SYDVKM. In DNA, the CDR3 is TGTGCCAGCACTTCCGGGCCACACTATGGCTACACCTTC. Its protein is CASTSGPHYGYTF.

J is TRBJ2-5 and V is TRBV6-1; D unclear. Germline CDR1 is MNHNS and CDR2 is SASEGT. This CDR3 is 19 amino acids long. Trimming left V 0 bases short and J 2 bases short, with 22 bases between. The CDR3 nucleotides read TGTGCCAGCAGTGAAGCTCACCGCACTGGGGTCCGTTTTCAAGAGACCCAGTACTTC. Protein: CASSEAHRTGVRFQETQYF.